This record looks at one TCR beta chain sequence and its context. Amplification used 60 Vbeta primers and 13 Jbeta primers. Here immunoSEQ multiplex PCR was the method, and the copy in TCRdb shows in-frame clones only, minus some. The data show fewer than 120,000 clones, roughly 80% seen once. The CDR3 spans 14 residues. Trimming left V 5 bases short and J 1 base short, with 11 bases between. Per germline, CDR1 SGHTA and CDR2 FQGNSA. This entry is derived from a study of cytomegalovirus exposure and HLA in healthy donors. The sequencing input was PBMCs. This chain uses TRBV7-2 with TRBJ1-2, with a weak D call TRBD1 (5 bases). The sequence came from a woman in her twenties or thirties in good health and CMV-seronegative. The CDR3 DNA reads TGTGCCAGCAGCCCCCCGGGGGATAACTATGGCTACACCTTC. Translation gives CASSPPGDNYGYTF.